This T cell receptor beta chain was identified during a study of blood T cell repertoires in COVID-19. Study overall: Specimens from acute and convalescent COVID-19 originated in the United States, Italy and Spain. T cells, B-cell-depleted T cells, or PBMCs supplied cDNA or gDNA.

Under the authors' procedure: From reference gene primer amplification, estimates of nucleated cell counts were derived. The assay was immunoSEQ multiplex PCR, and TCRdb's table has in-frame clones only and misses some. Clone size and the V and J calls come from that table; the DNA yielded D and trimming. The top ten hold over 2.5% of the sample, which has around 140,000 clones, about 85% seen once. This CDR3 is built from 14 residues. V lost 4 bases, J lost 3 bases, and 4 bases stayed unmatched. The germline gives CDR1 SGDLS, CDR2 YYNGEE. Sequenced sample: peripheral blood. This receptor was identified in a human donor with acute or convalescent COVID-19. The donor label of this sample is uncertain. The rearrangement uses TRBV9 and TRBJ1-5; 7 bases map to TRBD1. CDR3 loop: CASSRTGNNQPQHF. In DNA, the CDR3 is TGTGCCAGCAGCCGGACAGGTAACAATCAGCCCCAGCATTTT.